Below are 25 T cell receptor beta chains sequenced from a single sample in a study of blood T cell repertoires in COVID-19. The data were produced by immunoSEQ multiplex PCR, yet TCRdb's version contains in-frame clones alone and is incomplete. This table holds approximately 350,000 clones, almost 90% found once. The sequencing sample was made of peripheral blood. The receptors shown here come from a woman aged 70 to 79 with COVID-19, enrolled during active disease.

This chain joins TRBV4-2 and TRBJ1-1; 9 bases are a match to TRBD1. This CDR3 has 15 residues. Germline V gene sequence: CDR1 LGHNA, CDR2 YNFKEQ. After removal of 4 bases from V and 6 bases from J, the junction contained 9 bases not matched to a gene. The CDR3 reads CASSLRDRDFPEAFF. The CDR3 nucleotides are TGTGCCAGCAGCCTCCGGGACAGGGACTTCCCTGAAGCTTTCTTT.

J is TRBJ2-1 and V is TRBV19; 7 bases agree with TRBD1. V was clipped by 3 bases and J by 3 bases; unmatched bases: 5. Germline loops: CDR1 LNHDA, CDR2 SQIVND (reference sequence). This CDR3 comprises 15 residues. In DNA, the CDR3 is TGTGCCAGTAGTATTGGGGGACAGATCTACAATGAGCAGTTCTTC. Translation gives CASSIGGQIYNEQFF. The whole variable domain, remainder taken from reference TRBV19 and TRBJ2-1, is DGGITQSPKYLFRKEGQNVTLSCEQNLNHDAMYWYRQDPGQGLRLIYYSQIVNDFQKGDIAEGYSVSREKKESFPLTVTSAQKNPTAFYLCASSIGGQIYNEQFFGPGTRLTVL.

This chain joins TRBV3-1 (or the pseudogene TRBV3-2) and TRBJ1-2; no clear D gene. Trimming left V 1 base short and J 2 bases short, with 5 bases between. The germline V gene encodes CDR1 LGHDT and CDR2 YNNKEL (reference sequence). The CDR3 contains 13 residues. CDR3 sequence reads: CASSQARNYGYTF. The CDR3 DNA reads TGTGCCAGCAGCCAAGCCAGGAACTATGGCTACACCTTC.

CDR3: CAISDRGQGTGELFF. The DNA for the CDR3 is TGTGCCATCAGTGACCGGGGACAGGGTACCGGGGAGCTGTTTTTT. The genes are TRBV10-3 and TRBJ2-2; 9 positions match TRBD1. CDR1 ENHRY and CDR2 SYGVKD come from the germline V gene. This CDR3 is built from 15 residues. V trimming: 3 bases; J trimming: 5 bases; junction bases outside the gene matches: 4.

The chain links TRBV5-1 to TRBJ2-3; 7 bases fit TRBD2. This CDR3 has 14 residues. The V and J ends lost 2 bases and 5 bases, in that order; junction bases with no gene match: 5. CDR1 is SGHRS and CDR2 is YFSETQ in the germline V gene. Written as DNA, the CDR3 is TGCGCCAGCAGCTTAGGGCTAGCGGTAGATACGCAGTATTTT. Its translation: CASSLGLAVDTQYF.

The chain carries TRBV6-2 or TRBV6-3 and TRBJ1-1; TRBD1 might be the D (5 bases). The CDR3 sequence is 13 residues long. Germline V CDR1 and CDR2: MNHEY, SVGEGT. The V gene lost 2 bases and the J gene lost 7 bases, with 11 bases spanning the gap. CDR3 nucleotide sequence: TGTGCCAGCAGTTACATGGGGCTGGTTGAAGCTTTCTTT. Its protein product is CASSYMGLVEAFF.

This clone was counted a few times. The chain links TRBV27 to TRBJ1-6; the D gene is possibly TRBD1 (6 bases). Trimming removed 3 bases from V and 7 bases from J, with 16 bases in between. The CDR3 consists of 16 residues. Germline V gene lookup returns CDR1 MNHEY and CDR2 SMNVEV (reference sequence). DNA for the CDR3: TGTGCCAGCAGTTTGGAAGCTGATAGGGGGAATTCACCCCTCCACTTT. Translated, it gives CASSLEADRGNSPLHF.

The genes are TRBV3-1 (or the pseudogene TRBV3-2) and TRBJ2-7; 8 positions agree with TRBD1. CDR1 and CDR2 from the germline V gene are LGHDT and YNNKEL (reference sequence). Losses at the gene ends were 2 bases for V and 4 bases for J; bases not matched to a gene: 7. The CDR3 totals 15 residues. CDR3 protein: CASSQLSGGPYEQYF. CDR3 bases: TGTGCCAGCAGCCAACTTTCAGGGGGCCCGTACGAGCAGTACTTC.

The chain couples TRBV5-6 to TRBJ2-7; possible D gene TRBD2, 5 bases. V lost 0 bases and J lost 4, with 5 bases in between. This CDR3 spans 12 amino acids. Germline CDR1 is SGHDT and CDR2 is YYEEEE. CDR3 sequence: CASSLGLYEQYF. In DNA, the CDR3 is TGTGCCAGCAGCTTGGGACTATACGAGCAGTACTTC.

This clone has just a few counts. The chain is built from TRBV9 and TRBJ1-5, with 7 bases fitting TRBD1. The CDR3 totals 14 residues. V shed 3 bases, J shed 3 bases, and the junction held 3 bases outside the gene matches. Germline V gene lookup returns CDR1 SGDLS and CDR2 YYNGEE. The CDR3 reads CASSAGQTNQPQHF. The DNA for the CDR3 is TGTGCCAGCAGCGCGGGACAGACCAATCAGCCCCAGCATTTT.

This clone was observed a single time. The rearrangement links TRBV7-9 to TRBJ1-1; TRBD1 aligns across 7 bases. The CDR3 has 14 residues. Germline V lookup: CDR1 SEHNR, CDR2 FQNEAQ (reference sequence). V was pared by 4 bases and J by 1 base, with 3 bases of the junction left unmatched. The CDR3 is CASSSWTGNTEAFF. CDR3 in DNA: TGTGCCAGCAGCTCCTGGACAGGGAACACTGAAGCTTTCTTT.

This chain uses TRBV12-5 with TRBJ1-5; D possibly corresponds to TRBD1 (5 bases). In germline, CDR1 is LGHNT, CDR2 FRNRAP. The V end lost 6 bases, the J end lost 7 bases, and 22 bases lay between the germline ends. CDR3 length equals 16 residues. CDR3 DNA sequence: TGTGCTAGTGGCATATTATCATCCCAGGGAGGCCAGCCCCAGCATTTT. It is translated as CASGILSSQGGQPQHF.

The chain combines TRBV19 with TRBJ1-6; 8 positions agree with TRBD1. J gave up 6 bases and V 5 bases, and 6 bases lay outside the gene matches. The CDR3 contains 15 residues. Germline V lookup: CDR1 LNHDA, CDR2 SQIVND (reference sequence). CDR3 nucleotide sequence: TGTGCCAGTAGTTCCGAGACAGGGGCTAATTCACCCCTCCACTTT. This sequence encodes CASSSETGANSPLHF.

DNA of the CDR3: TGTGCCACCAGTGTTGGTCAGTCAAAGGAGACCCAGTACTTC. It yields the protein CATSVGQSKETQYF. The V call is TRBV24-1, the J call TRBJ2-5; no reliable D call. The CDR3 totals 14 residues. Trimming stripped 5 bases from V and 5 bases from J, with 14 bases between. Germline V CDR1 and CDR2: KGHDR, SFDVKD.

This clone occurred a few times. This sequence joins TRBV6-2 or TRBV6-3 and TRBJ1-1; D remains unclear. This CDR3 is 14 amino acids long. Per the germline V gene, CDR1 is MNHEY and CDR2 is SVGEGT. V lost 4 bases and J 1 base, leaving 10 bases between the germline ends. The CDR3 bases are TGTGCCAGCAGTTCCCCAGTGAAGAACACTGAAGCTTTCTTT. Translated, it gives CASSSPVKNTEAFF.

The chain joins TRBV27 to TRBJ1-2; perhaps TRBD1 as D (5 bases). V dropped 0 bases and J dropped 0 bases, with 11 bases sitting between them. The CDR3 spans 16 residues. Germline V CDR1 and CDR2: MNHEY, SMNVEV (reference sequence). The chain's CDR3 is CASSLSPGRANYGYTF. CDR3 DNA sequence: TGTGCCAGCAGTTTATCCCCAGGGCGAGCTAACTATGGCTACACCTTC.

The CDR3 bases are TGTGCCAGCAGCTTAGAGCGGGGGGGCGAAGAGACCCAGTACTTC. It translates to CASSLERGGEETQYF. The gene calls are TRBV7-9 and TRBJ2-5; 10 bases match TRBD2. Unmatched junction bases numbered 2, after V lost 1 base and J lost 3 bases. Germline V gene sequence: CDR1 SEHNR, CDR2 FQNEAQ (reference sequence). CDR3 length equals 15 residues.

This clone was seen just once. The chain recombines TRBV4-3 with TRBJ2-7; maybe TRBD2 (5 bases). Germline CDR1 LGHNA, CDR2 YSLEER. CDR3 length: 15 amino acids. Deletions cut 1 base from V and 2 bases from J, with 12 bases between. The CDR3, as DNA: TGCGCCAGCAGCCAAGCGCGGGTCACCACCTACGAGCAGTACTTC. Translating gives CASSQARVTTYEQYF.

V is TRBV3-1 (or the pseudogene TRBV3-2) and J is TRBJ1-2; possible D gene TRBD1, 6 bases. Looked up from germline, CDR1 is LGHDT and CDR2 is YNNKEL (reference sequence). V dropped 4 bases and J dropped 6 bases, with 15 bases sitting between them. This CDR3 is built from 14 residues. CDR3 residues: CASSPRSGEDGYTF. The CDR3 coding sequence is TGTGCCAGCAGCCCAAGGTCAGGGGAAGATGGCTACACCTTC.

J is TRBJ1-1 and V is TRBV6-6, with TRBD1 matching over 11 bases. The CDR3 is made up of 13 amino acids. Germline CDR1 reads MNHNY; CDR2 reads SVGAGI (reference sequence). V shed 8 bases and J 4 bases; nucleotides not matched to a gene: 3. In DNA form, the CDR3 reads TGTGCCAGCGAGGGACAGGGGGGCACTGAAGCTTTCTTT. Translated: CASEGQGGTEAFF.

This clone was recorded only once. This chain joins TRBV11-2 and TRBJ1-2; a weak D match, TRBD1 (6 bases). Trimming took off 4 bases at V and 5 bases at J, with 23 bases between the two ends. Looked up from germline, CDR1 is SGHAT and CDR2 is FQNNGV. The CDR3 consists of 17 residues. CDR3 amino acids: CASSSPPTGRREYGYTF. As DNA, the CDR3 is TGTGCCAGCAGCTCCCCCCCCACAGGGCGAAGGGAGTATGGCTACACCTTC.

This clone was picked up one time. The rearrangement uses TRBV12-3 or TRBV12-4 and TRBJ1-2, with D possibly matching TRBD1 (6 bases). Trimming cost V 5 bases and J 5 bases, with 12 bases left between them. The CDR3 runs 13 residues. Here the CDR3 DNA reads TGTGCCAGCAGTCCAGGACAGAGGTATGGCTACACCTTC. Protein: CASSPGQRYGYTF.

The chain employs TRBV9 and TRBJ2-7, with a tentative D call TRBD2 (5 bases). Germline loops: CDR1 SGDLS, CDR2 YYNGEE. Trimming took 4 bases from V and 4 from J, leaving 9 bases between them. The CDR3 spans 12 residues. Here the CDR3 DNA reads TGTGCCAGCAGCAAAGAGGGATACGAGCAGTACTTC. Amino acids: CASSKEGYEQYF.

The rearrangement joins TRBV21-1 to TRBJ1-5; the D call TRBD1 from the table was never checked on the DNA. TRBV21-1 is a pseudogene. This CDR3 has 15 residues. In DNA form, the CDR3 reads TGTGCCAGCAGCAAAGGGGACAGGGGGAATCAGCCCCAGCATTTT. It is translated as CASSKGDRGNQPQHF.

The chain links TRBV10-3 to TRBJ1-1; D might be TRBD1 (5 bases). Trimming took off 11 bases at V and 4 bases at J, with 14 bases between the two ends. The CDR3 extends over 12 amino acids. Germline V gene data show CDR1 as ENHRY and CDR2 as SYGVKD. The CDR3, as DNA: TGTGCCGCCCGATGGGGGGGCACTGAAGCTTTCTTT. Amino acids: CAARWGGTEAFF.